A single sample gave rise to the 8 T cell receptor beta chains below, sequenced in a study of T-cell reconstitution after alpha-beta-depleted transplantation in children. Unique molecular identifiers were used to barcode this TCRbeta library. Using its own MiXCR run on the PCR reads, TCRdb lists one record per CDR3 protein. The table lists about 540,000 distinct CDR3 sequences, approximately 16% of them singletons. The specimen comprised PBMCs from the stem cell graft donor, sampled from the stem cell graft. These receptors were taken from a human donor who donated a stem cell graft to a child with acute lymphoblastic leukemia.

In its sample, this clonotype was seen a few times. This sequence joins TRBV18 and TRBJ2-7, with D tentatively TRBD2 (5 bases). Trimming shortened V by 1 base and J by 1 base, and 14 bases separated the two germline ends. The CDR3 contains 16 residues. Germline V gives CDR1 KGHSH, CDR2 LQKENI. This chain's CDR3 is CASSPLDARGSYEQYF. CDR3 DNA sequence: TGTGCCAGCTCACCACTGGACGCCCGGGGTTCCTACGAGCAGTACTTC.

The sample holds one count of this clonotype. The chain joins TRBV5-1 to TRBJ2-2; unclear D gene. Germline V gene data show CDR1 as SGHRS and CDR2 as YFSETQ. The V end lost 3 bases, the J end lost 0 bases, and 9 bases lay between the germline ends. The CDR3 loop spans 15 amino acids. The CDR3 region has the DNA TGCGCCAGCAGCTACGGGTACGCGAACACCGGGGAGCTGTTTTTT. Translating it yields CASSYGYANTGELFF.

The chain couples TRBV3-1 to TRBJ1-4; D is perhaps TRBD1 (5 bases). This CDR3 comprises 15 residues. Trimming left V 4 bases short and J 0 bases short, with 9 bases between. Germline CDR1 reads LGHDT; CDR2 reads YNNKEL (reference sequence). The CDR3 DNA is TGTGCCAGCAGCCGGGACCTATCAACTAATGAAAAACTGTTTTTT. This sequence encodes CASSRDLSTNEKLFF.

The table lists this clonotype with a few counts. The V call is TRBV9, the J call TRBJ2-1, with D tentatively TRBD1 (6 bases). V lost 3 bases and J lost 0, with 16 bases in between. The V gene's germline CDR1 is SGDLS and CDR2 YYNGEE. The CDR3 contains 17 residues. The DNA for the CDR3 is TGTGCCAGCAGCGGAGGGGGAGAGGTTCGCTCCTACAATGAGCAGTTCTTC. Protein: CASSGGGEVRSYNEQFF.

This clonotype was seen only a few times. The V and J genes are TRBV5-1 and TRBJ2-7; D tentatively reads TRBD1 or TRBD2 (5 bases each). V was shortened by 0 bases and J by 4 bases, with 14 bases between the two germline ends. The germline gives CDR1 SGHRS, CDR2 YFSETQ. The CDR3 covers 15 residues. DNA of the CDR3: TGCGCCAGCAGCTTGGCCGGTCAGGGCGGGTACGAGCAGTACTTC. Protein product: CASSLAGQGGYEQYF.

The chain recombines TRBV5-6 with TRBJ2-6, with D hard to call. The CDR3 consists of 14 residues. Trimming stripped 4 bases from V and 5 bases from J, with 10 bases between. CDR1 is SGHDT and CDR2 is YYEEEE in the germline V gene. CDR3: CASSLSPRANVLTF. The CDR3 nucleotides are TGTGCCAGCAGCCTTTCGCCCCGGGCCAACGTCCTGACTTTC. The variable domain in full, with the rest retrieved from reference TRBV5-6 and TRBJ2-6, is DAGVTQSPTHLIKTRGQQVTLRCSPKSGHDTVSWYQQALGQGPQFIFQYYEEEERQRGNFPDRFSGHQFPNYSSELNVNALLLGDSALYLCASSLSPRANVLTFGAGSRLTVL.

This clonotype was detected ten times or more. This chain joins TRBV5-1 and TRBJ2-7; either TRBD1 or TRBD2 may supply D (5 bases each). The CDR3 is 12 amino acids. Trimming removed 1 base from V and 6 bases from J, with 8 bases in between. Germline V gene lookup returns CDR1 SGHRS and CDR2 YFSETQ. The CDR3 here is CASSLPGSEQYF. CDR3 DNA: TGCGCCAGCAGCTTGCCAGGGAGCGAGCAGTACTTC.

This clonotype was recorded at least ten times. The chain recombines TRBV6-5 with TRBJ1-2; the D gene is possibly TRBD1 (5 bases). Trimming left V 5 bases short and J 6 bases short, with 13 bases between. Looked up from germline, CDR1 is MNHEY and CDR2 is SVGAGI. The CDR3 sequence is 13 residues long. CDR3 loop: CASSQFGGDGYTF. The CDR3 nucleotides read TGTGCCAGCAGTCAGTTCGGGGGGGATGGCTACACCTTC.